The 5 T cell receptor beta chains in this list originate from one sample, sequenced in a study of T cell clonality in common variable immunodeficiency. Clones were sequenced by immunoSEQ multiplex PCR, and TCRdb holds only the in-frame ones, with some missing. Singletons are absent from the sample, which has 30,000 to 40,000 clones. Sequencing was done on a sample of peripheral blood mononuclear cells. The receptors stem from a person aged 18-70 years in good health.

This clone was recorded many times. The read comes to an end 3 residues before the CDR3 does, leaving the germline J gene to fill in the end. This chain links TRBV7-2 with TRBJ1-3; D perhaps matches TRBD1 (5 bases). This CDR3 has 16 residues. The ends were cut back, 0 bases at V and 1 base at J, with 10 bases in the middle. Germline CDR1 and CDR2: SGHTA and FQGNSA. The CDR3 protein is CASSLARTLSGNTIYF. The covered CDR3 bases are TGTGCCAGCAGCTTAGCCCGGACACTGTCTGGAAACACC. The whole variable domain, remainder taken from reference TRBV7-2 and TRBJ1-3, is GAGVSQSPSNKVTEKGKDVELRCDPISGHTALYWYRQSLGQGLEFLIYFQGNSAPDKSGLPSDRFSAERTGGSVSTLTIQRTQQEDSAVYLCASSLARTLSGNTIYFGEGSWLTVV.

In its sample, this clone was seen many times. The sequence runs out 3 residues before the end of the CDR3; the remainder is reconstructed from the germline J gene. The chain recombines TRBV10-3 with TRBJ1-1, with 12 bases fitting TRBD1. Germline CDR1 and CDR2: ENHRY and SYGVKD. After removal of 4 bases from V and 0 bases from J, the junction contained 12 bases not matched to a gene. The CDR3 is 19 amino acids. This CDR3 reads CAISGGQGATGTMNTEAFF. CDR3 DNA, as far as it was read: TGTGCCATCAGTGGGGGACAGGGGGCAACCGGTACCATGAACACTGAA.

This clone was counted ten times or more. The missing CDR3 end, 3 residues past where the read stops, is filled in from the germline J gene. The chain uses TRBV7-9 and TRBJ2-7; D not resolved. Trimming pared 2 bases from V and 0 bases from J, leaving 8 bases between. Germline CDR1 SEHNR, CDR2 FQNEAQ (reference sequence). The CDR3 length is 14 residues. The CDR3 loop is CASSLNSNSYEQYF. The CDR3 DNA, read in part, is TGTGCCAGCAGCTTAAACAGTAACTCCTACGAG.

This clone was seen a handful of times. The sequenced fragment ends 3 residues before the CDR3 boundary, so the rest is inferred from the germline J gene. The V gene is TRBV19, the J gene TRBJ2-7; perhaps TRBD1 as D (6 bases). CDR3 length: 13 residues. V was clipped by 5 bases and J by 6 bases, with 14 bases between them. Germline V lookup: CDR1 LNHDA, CDR2 SQIVND (reference sequence). The CDR3 loop reads CASSPGQPIEQYF. CDR3 bases read: TGTGCCAGTAGTCCGGGACAACCCATCGAG.

This clone came up many times. The sequence runs out 3 residues before the end of the CDR3; the remainder is reconstructed from the germline J gene. This sequence joins TRBV9 and TRBJ1-1; D unclear. Trimming left V 0 bases short and J 2 bases short, with 5 bases between. This CDR3 has 13 residues. Germline V lookup: CDR1 SGDLS, CDR2 YYNGEE. The CDR3 loop is CASSVDLNTEAFF. The sequenced CDR3 bases are TGTGCCAGCAGCGTAGACCTAAACACTGAA.